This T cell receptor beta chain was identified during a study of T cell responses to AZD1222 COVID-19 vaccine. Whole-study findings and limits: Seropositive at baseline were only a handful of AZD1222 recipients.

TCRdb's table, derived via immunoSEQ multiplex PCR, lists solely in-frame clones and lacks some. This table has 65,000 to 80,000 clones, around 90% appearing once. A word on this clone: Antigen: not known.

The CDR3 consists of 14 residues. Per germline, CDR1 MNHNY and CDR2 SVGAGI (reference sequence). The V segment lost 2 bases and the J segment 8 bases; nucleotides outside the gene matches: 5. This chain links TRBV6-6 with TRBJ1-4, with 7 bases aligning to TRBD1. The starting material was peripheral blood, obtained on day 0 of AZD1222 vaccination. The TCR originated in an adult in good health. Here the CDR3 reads CASSYGVGGEKLFF. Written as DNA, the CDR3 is TGTGCCAGCAGTTACGGGGTAGGGGGCGAAAAACTGTTTTTT.